The rows below give T cell receptor beta chains drawn from one sample of a study of identical twins. TCRdb reanalysed the 5' RACE reads using MiXCR and keeps one entry per CDR3 protein. The sample lists 1.5 million to 2 million distinct CDR3 sequences, roughly 35% seen once, with 0.25% to 0.3% in the top ten. Source material: cord blood. The receptors shown here come from a newborn girl in good health. CDR3s include the opening cysteine and the closing phenylalanine or tryptophan.

v_call | cdr3_length | cdr3_aa
TRBV27 | 15 | CASSSSTGANQPQHF
TRBV28 | 15 | CASSLRTSGSVEQYF
TRBV20-1 | 14 | CSGRLAGTSYEQYF
TRBV7-2 | 14 | CASTPGGANEKLFF
TRBV12-3/TRBV12-4 | 13 | CASSPGRLEKLFF
TRBV7-2 | 16 | CASGLAPGLSNQPQHF
TRBV10-3 | 14 | CAISGTSGRNTQYF
TRBV7-2 | 14 | CASSPIIRTDGYTF
TRBV5-6 | 14 | CASSSPGGKNIQYF
TRBV10-2 | 13 | CASSENFGRELFF
TRBV4-2 | 16 | CASSQEWTSGTDTQYF
TRBV12-3/TRBV12-4 | 14 | CASSFEDRVYGYTF
TRBV11-1 | 14 | CASSLDLREYEQFF
TRBV5-1 | 16 | CASSITTSTSYNEQFF
TRBV7-9 | 12 | CAHQTSGNEQYF
TRBV20-1 | 14 | CSASSLAGWVEQYF
TRBV6-1 | 16 | CASQKSPRASTDTQYF
TRBV28 | 15 | CASSLIQGQNSPLHF
TRBV3-1 | 16 | CASSSTSGWLYNEQFF
TRBV20-1 | 15 | CSARADGPNTGELFF
TRBV29-1 | 13 | CSVSGTVQETQYF
TRBV20-1 | 16 | CSAPHKRRASTDTQYF
TRBV28 | 15 | CASSPPGTPPYEQYF
TRBV7-9 | 15 | CASSETTSGTDTQYF
TRBV20-1 | 12 | CSASPDRETQYF
TRBV29-1 | 11 | CSGTELETQYF
TRBV6-8 | 17 | CASSFSSGGSNTDTQYF
TRBV10-3 | 14 | CAISGGLSTDTQYF
TRBV12-3/TRBV12-4 | 14 | CASSSSGEYYEQYF
TRBV20-1 | 16 | CSARGLTRGSNQPQHF
TRBV28 | 14 | CASSVDRVGYEQYF
TRBV5-1 | 15 | CASSLPPGGGYEQYF
TRBV11-2 | 14 | CASSSRQRAYEQYF
TRBV7-9 | 11 | CASLGGGKAFF
TRBV2 | 14 | CASTRDRGGEKLFF
TRBV11-2 | 17 | CASSLGGTGARIYGYTF